This T cell receptor beta chain stems from a study of T cell responses to AZD1222 COVID-19 vaccine. This CDR3 has 19 residues. The J segment lost 6 bases and the V segment lost 0 bases, leaving 10 bases of the junction unmatched. In germline, CDR1 is MNHEY, CDR2 SVGEGT. Notes on this clone: As yet, its antigen is unknown.

Overall study results and limits: Scientists sampled the repertoires only once the peak T cell response had passed.

Profiled with immunoSEQ multiplex PCR; TCRdb holds only in-frame clones, not every one. The sample lists 120,000 or so clones, approximately 90% occurring once. The receptor was isolated from an adult in good health. The sequencing used peripheral blood, collected on day 0 of MenACWY control vaccination. The V gene is TRBV6-2 or TRBV6-3, the J gene TRBJ2-1; TRBD2 agrees at 14 bases. CDR3 bases: TGTGCCAGCAGTTACTCTGCGGGACTAGCGGGAGTCAGTGGCAATGAGCAGTTCTTC. Residues: CASSYSAGLAGVSGNEQFF.